These 14 T cell receptor beta chains share one sample of origin, sequenced in a study of cytomegalovirus exposure and HLA in healthy donors. A multiplex PCR was run with 60 Vbeta primers and 13 Jbeta primers. Assay used: immunoSEQ multiplex PCR; TCRdb lists only in-frame clones, some missing. The sample has tens of thousands of clones, over 60% seen once. The sequencing input was PBMCs. All receptors derive from a woman aged 25 to 39 in good health and CMV-seronegative.

CDR3 sequence: CASSLGPGAFF. The CDR3 nucleotides are TGTGCCAGCAGCTTAGGGCCGGGAGCTTTCTTT. The chain recombines TRBV7-9 with TRBJ1-1; D ambiguous. This CDR3 is 11 amino acids long. V lost 1 base and J 10 bases, leaving 7 bases between the germline ends. CDR1 is SEHNR and CDR2 is FQNEAQ in the germline V gene (reference sequence). The full variable domain, its missing parts supplied by reference TRBV7-9 and TRBJ1-1, is DTGVSQNPRHKITKRGQNVTFRCDPISEHNRLYWYRQTLGQGPEFLTYFQNEAQLEKSRLLSDRFSAERPKGSFSTLEIQRTEQGDSAMYLCASSLGPGAFFGQGTRLTVV.

The chain uses TRBV5-1 and TRBJ1-1; D is uncertain. Looked up from germline, CDR1 is SGHRS and CDR2 is YFSETQ. The CDR3 totals 14 residues. Trimming stripped 1 base from V and 1 base from J, with 8 bases between. The DNA of the CDR3 is TGCGCCAGCAGCTTGTTGGAGCCGAACACTGAAGCTTTCTTT. Encoded protein: CASSLLEPNTEAFF.

The chain joins TRBV4-2 to TRBJ2-1; D may be TRBD1 (6 bases). Germline-derived CDR1 and CDR2 are LGHNA and YNFKEQ. The CDR3 spans 15 residues. V lost 5 bases, J lost 4 bases, and 15 bases lay in between. Here the CDR3 reads CASSIWTEGYNEQFF. Written as DNA, the CDR3 is TGTGCCAGCAGCATTTGGACAGAGGGGTACAATGAGCAGTTCTTC.

The CDR3 bases are TGTGCCAGCAGCTTATCAGCCTACGAGCAGTACTTC. It encodes CASSLSAYEQYF. V gene TRBV13 combines with J gene TRBJ2-7; D remains ambiguous. The CDR3 has 12 amino acids. Deletions cut 2 bases from V and 2 bases from J, with 4 bases between. CDR1 is PRHDT, CDR2 FYEKMQ, per germline (reference sequence).

The rearrangement uses TRBV5-1 and TRBJ2-5, with D possibly matching TRBD2 (6 bases). Germline CDR1 is SGHRS and CDR2 is YFSETQ. Trimming stripped 4 bases from V and 3 bases from J, with 16 bases between. The CDR3 is made up of 15 amino acids. CDR3 coding DNA: TGCGCCAGCAGCCGGGACCAGAAGCGGGAAGAGACCCAGTACTTC. Translation gives CASSRDQKREETQYF.

J is TRBJ2-5 and V is TRBV5-4; the match to TRBD2 covers 8 bases. The CDR3 runs 14 residues. The ends lost 4 bases at V and 1 base at J; junction bases unmatched: 3. Germline CDR1 is SGHNT and CDR2 is YYREEE (reference sequence). The DNA for the CDR3 is TGTGCCAGCAGCCGGGGGGGCAGCCAAGAGACCCAGTACTTC. This encodes CASSRGGSQETQYF.

The V gene is TRBV5-6, the J gene TRBJ1-2; tentatively, D is TRBD1 (6 bases). The CDR3 extends over 13 amino acids. Germline V gives CDR1 SGHDT, CDR2 YYEEEE. Trimming removed 2 bases from V and 6 bases from J, with 11 bases in between. Here the CDR3 reads CASSLQGFDGYTF. CDR3 nucleotides: TGTGCCAGCAGCTTACAGGGTTTCGATGGCTACACCTTC. Drawing the rest from reference TRBV5-6 and TRBJ1-2, the complete variable domain is DAGVTQSPTHLIKTRGQQVTLRCSPKSGHDTVSWYQQALGQGPQFIFQYYEEEERQRGNFPDRFSGHQFPNYSSELNVNALLLGDSALYLCASSLQGFDGYTFGSGTRLTVV.

The chain combines TRBV5-1 with TRBJ1-1; maybe TRBD1 (6 bases). V lost 7 bases and J lost 0, with 16 bases in between. The CDR3 runs 15 residues. Germline CDR1 is SGHRS and CDR2 is YFSETQ. CDR3 region: CASFHGGQMNTEAFF. The CDR3 DNA is TGCGCCAGCTTCCACGGTGGACAGATGAACACTGAAGCTTTCTTT.

The chain joins TRBV21-1 to TRBJ2-7; the table assigns TRBD2, which was not confirmed against the DNA. TRBV21-1 is listed as a pseudogene. The CDR3 length is 16 residues. The CDR3 region is CASSKVTHTSSYEQYF. CDR3 nucleotide sequence: TGTGCCAGCAGCAAAGTTACTCACACTAGCTCCTACGAGCAGTACTTC.

J is TRBJ1-1 and V is TRBV2; no firm D call. The CDR3 contains 11 residues. V shed 6 bases and J shed 6 bases, with 8 bases lying between them. Looked up from germline, CDR1 is SNHLY and CDR2 is FYNNEI. CDR3 sequence reads: CASRSEAEAFF. The CDR3 bases are TGTGCCAGCAGATCCGAGGCTGAAGCTTTCTTT.

The chain couples TRBV15 to TRBJ1-1; D ambiguous. Germline lookup yields CDR1 LNHNV and CDR2 YYDKDF (reference sequence). CDR3 length: 13 residues. V gave up 4 bases and J gave up 6 bases, with 12 bases separating them. The CDR3 sequence: CATSIQSPPEAFF. Written as DNA, the CDR3 is TGTGCCACCAGCATACAAAGTCCCCCTGAAGCTTTCTTT.

The chain is built from TRBV27 and TRBJ1-4; 8 bases fit TRBD1. Germline V gives CDR1 MNHEY, CDR2 SMNVEV (reference sequence). The length of the CDR3 is 15 residues. V lost 4 bases to trimming and J lost 2 bases; unmatched junction nucleotides: 3. CDR3 amino acids: CASSSQGATNEKLFF. As DNA, the CDR3 is TGTGCCAGCAGTTCGCAGGGGGCGACTAATGAAAAACTGTTTTTT.

The chain has TRBV6-5 and TRBJ1-1; 7 nucleotides match TRBD1. The junction had 14 bases not matched to a gene; V was cut back by 6 bases and J by 10 bases. CDR3 size: 14 residues. From germline, CDR1 is MNHEY and CDR2 SVGAGI. CDR3 nucleotide sequence: TGTGCCAGCAGCCTACGGCAGGGGGGCCTGGGAGCTTTCTTT. It is translated as CASSLRQGGLGAFF.

The chain links TRBV19 to TRBJ2-7; possibly TRBD1 for D (5 bases). The CDR3 is 14 amino acids. The germline V gene has CDR1 LNHDA and CDR2 SQIVND (reference sequence). Trimming pared 7 bases from V and 0 bases from J, leaving 13 bases between. The CDR3 region is CASTSSGSSYEQYF. DNA for the CDR3: TGTGCCAGTACTTCTTCAGGGTCCTCCTACGAGCAGTACTTC.